This passage covers 26 T cell receptor beta chains from one sample sequenced in a study of kidney transplant recipient with SARS-CoV-2 infection. Using its own MiXCR run on the reads, TCRdb lists one record per CDR3 protein. The sample includes under 300,000 distinct CDR3 sequences, about 30% seen only once; the top ten take around 6.8%. This specimen was a blood sample, taken at baseline and between days 110 and 120 from a kidney transplant recipient. All receptors derive from a male patient between 25 and 40 years old who had COVID-19 and was a kidney transplant recipient. Among the T cells, some may be from the graft donor.

This clonotype was picked up many times. The V and J genes are TRBV3-1 and TRBJ2-2; TRBD2 is a possible D gene (5 bases). This CDR3 comprises 14 residues. Germline assignment: CDR1 LGHDT and CDR2 YNNKEL (reference sequence). The ends were cut back, 6 bases at V and 4 bases at J, with 12 bases in the middle. The CDR3 loop reads CASRLLASTGELFF. Here the CDR3 DNA reads TGTGCCAGCAGGTTATTAGCGAGCACCGGGGAGCTGTTTTTT.

In its sample, this clonotype was seen many times. This chain links TRBV16 with TRBJ1-1, with D hard to call. This CDR3 contains 14 residues. Per germline, CDR1 KGHSY and CDR2 FQNENV. Trimming removed 2 bases at V and 1 base at J, with 8 bases between. Here the CDR3 reads CASSQNSGNTEAFF. As DNA, the CDR3 is TGTGCCAGCAGCCAAAACTCGGGGAACACTGAAGCTTTCTTT.

This clonotype showed up just a few times. The junction differs from germline at one of its ends, possibly a read error. V usage is TRBV7-6 and J usage is TRBJ2-2; TRBD2 matches at 8 bases. The CDR3 covers 14 residues. Germline values: CDR1 SGHVS, CDR2 FNYEAQ. CDR3 loop: CASSIAGGAGELFF. The CDR3 DNA reads as TGTGCCAGCAGCATAGCCGGGGGGGCCGGGGAGCTGTTTTTT.

This clonotype was seen more than once but under ten times. The V call is TRBV6-2 or TRBV6-3, the J call TRBJ2-5, with 7 nucleotides matching TRBD1. The junction had 3 bases not matched to a gene; V was cut back by 3 bases and J by 2 bases. The germline gives CDR1 MNHEY, CDR2 SVGEGT. CDR3 length equals 14 residues. The DNA for the CDR3 is TGTGCCAGCAGTTATGGGACAGCACAAGAGACCCAGTACTTC. Encoded protein: CASSYGTAQETQYF.

A note on this clonotype: Being one base from a much bigger clone, this may be a read error. The rearrangement uses TRBV9 and TRBJ2-5; TRBD1 aligns across 9 bases. CDR3 size: 15 residues. V shed 2 bases and J 4 bases; nucleotides not matched to a gene: 6. Germline V gene data show CDR1 as SGDLS and CDR2 as YYNGEE. In nucleotides, the CDR3 is TGTGCCAGCAGCGTCTGGGACAGGGAAGTAGAGACCCAGTACTTC. It codes for CASSVWDREVETQYF.

In its sample, this clonotype was seen once. A much larger clone differs by one base, so this may be a read error. The chain couples TRBV5-6 to TRBJ1-2, with D perhaps matching TRBD1 (5 bases). V shed 7 bases and J shed 4 bases, with 23 bases lying between them. This CDR3 has 16 amino acids. Germline V gene sequence: CDR1 SGHDT, CDR2 YYEEEE. CDR3 nucleotides: TGTGCCAGCGGCCTACTTCCCGACGGGGCGGGCTATGGCTACACCTTC. Residues: CASGLLPDGAGYGYTF.

This clonotype has at least ten counts. The gene calls are TRBV5-1 and TRBJ2-3; the D is unclear. Trimming took off 5 bases at V and 3 bases at J, with 13 bases between the two ends. CDR1 is SGHRS and CDR2 is YFSETQ in the germline V gene. The CDR3 spans 14 residues. The CDR3 DNA sequence: TGCGCCAGCAGGTTTACCCCCGATACAGATACGCAGTATTTT. Translated: CASRFTPDTDTQYF.

As for this clonotype: One end of the junction does not line up with germline, which may come from a read error. The chain joins TRBV15 to TRBJ1-2; D is undetermined. There are 17 residues in the CDR3. Germline CDR1 is LNHNV and CDR2 is YYDKDF (reference sequence). CDR3 amino acids: CATSMEIRCGKTYGCTF. The DNA of the CDR3 is TGTGCCACCAGCATGGAGATAAGGTGTGGAAAGACCTATGGCTGCACCTTC.

With respect to this clonotype: A read error is possible here, since a much larger clone lies one base away. The chain employs TRBV7-3 and TRBJ2-1, with TRBD1 identical over 7 bases. The CDR3 runs 12 residues. Germline values: CDR1 SGHTA, CDR2 FQGTGA. The V gene end was trimmed by 5 bases and the J gene end by 15 bases; junction bases not matched to a gene: 10. As DNA, the CDR3 is TGTGCCAGCAGCCTTGACAGGGACGCTGTGTTCTTC. Protein product: CASSLDRDAVFF. The entire variable domain, with the rest obtained from reference TRBV7-3 and TRBJ2-1, is as follows: GAGVSQTPSNKVTEKGKYVELRCDPISGHTALYWYRQSLGQGPEFLIYFQGTGAADDSGLPNDRFFAVRPEGSVSTLKIQRTERGDSAVYLCASSLDRDAVFFGPGTRLTVL.

Notes on this clonotype: Being one base from a much bigger clone, this may be a read error. The chain joins TRBV6-4 to TRBJ2-6, with no clear D. This CDR3 has 19 amino acids. Germline-derived CDR1 and CDR2 are MRHNA and SNTAGT. V was shortened by 5 bases and J by 5 bases, with 25 bases between the two germline ends. CDR3 nucleotides: TGTGCCAGCAGTTATTTAATCTCACCACGACAAAGTCGGGCCAACGTCCTGACTTTC. This gives the protein CASSYLISPRQSRANVLTF.

This clonotype was counted at least ten times. The rearrangement joins TRBV7-9 to TRBJ2-2; 7 bases fit TRBD2. V gave up 5 bases and J gave up 0 bases; unmatched junction bases: 0. The CDR3 consists of 14 residues. Per germline, CDR1 SEHNR and CDR2 FQNEAQ (reference sequence). The CDR3 DNA follows: TGTGCCAGCAGCGGGGGGGCGAACACCGGGGAGCTGTTTTTT. As protein: CASSGGANTGELFF.

The table lists this clonotype with many counts. This chain connects TRBV28 to TRBJ2-7, with D perhaps assigned TRBD1 or TRBD2 (6 bases each). The CDR3 extends over 14 amino acids. The germline V gene encodes CDR1 MDHEN and CDR2 SYDVKM. Trimming stripped 8 bases from V and 0 bases from J, with 14 bases between. The CDR3 loop reads CASAWRGASYEQYF. DNA for the CDR3: TGTGCCAGCGCGTGGAGGGGGGCCTCCTACGAGCAGTACTTC.

This clonotype appeared once. A much larger clone is a single base away; this may be a read error. V gene TRBV6-8 combines with J gene TRBJ2-7; 9 bases line up with TRBD2. The CDR3 spans 15 residues. V dropped 1 base and J dropped 1; count of bases not matched to a gene: 2. Germline V gene lookup returns CDR1 MNHGY and CDR2 SAAAGT. As DNA, the CDR3 is TGTGCCAGCAGTTACTGCCTAGCGGGGTCCTACGAGCAGTACTTC. Its protein is CASSYCLAGSYEQYF.

This clonotype was observed at least ten times. V gene TRBV6-5 combines with J gene TRBJ1-6; D not certain. Germline-derived CDR1 and CDR2 are MNHEY and SVGAGI. V lost 6 bases to trimming and J lost 4 bases, with 13 bases between them. This CDR3 has 15 residues. The CDR3 loop reads CASSLSGNYNSPLHF. CDR3 in DNA: TGTGCCAGCAGCCTCTCGGGGAATTATAATTCACCCCTCCACTTT.

About this clonotype itself: Being one base from a much bigger clone, this may be a read error. The chain joins TRBV20-1 to TRBJ2-7; 11 bases line up with TRBD2. The V gene end was trimmed by 5 bases and the J gene end by 6 bases; junction bases not matched to a gene: 9. The CDR3 has 14 residues. Germline assignment: CDR1 DFQATT and CDR2 SNEGSKA (reference sequence). The CDR3 is CSASGLAGSREQYF. DNA of the CDR3: TGCAGTGCTTCCGGACTAGCGGGTAGCCGCGAGCAGTACTTC.

This clonotype was counted many times. The chain recombines TRBV10-3 with TRBJ1-1; D is undetermined. Germline values: CDR1 ENHRY, CDR2 SYGVKD. V lost 3 bases, J lost 11 bases, and 19 bases lay in between. The CDR3 loop spans 14 amino acids. CDR3 loop: CAISDQTQGSVAFF. The DNA of the CDR3 is TGTGCCATCAGTGACCAGACCCAAGGTAGCGTTGCTTTCTTT.

Details on this clonotype: With a much larger clone just one base away, this may be a read error. Because the CDR3 is missing its conserved closing phenylalanine or tryptophan, this is likely a read error. The chain employs TRBV20-1 and TRBJ1-2; no firm D call. Per germline, CDR1 DFQATT and CDR2 SNEGSKA (reference sequence). This CDR3 has 17 residues. V shed 6 bases and J shed 5 bases, with 28 bases lying between them. The CDR3 DNA sequence: TGCAGTGCCTTTAACTACGGAACAGAAAAATTTCGGTATGGCTACACCCTC. Translated, it gives CSAFNYGTEKFRYGYTL.

This chain uses TRBV10-1 with TRBJ1-2; D is ambiguous. There are 17 residues in the CDR3. V was cut by 5 bases and J by 4 bases, with 23 bases left in between. The germline V gene encodes CDR1 WNHNN and CDR2 SYGVQD (reference sequence). Written as DNA, the CDR3 is TGCGCCAGCAGTTGTTACGCAAGATCGCGAAAGACCTATGGCTACACCTTC. Translation: CASSCYARSRKTYGYTF.

This clonotype has just a few counts. The chain couples TRBV20-1 to TRBJ1-2; no clear D gene. V was clipped by 5 bases and J by 4 bases, with 23 bases between them. The CDR3 totals 16 residues. The V gene's germline CDR1 is DFQATT and CDR2 SNEGSKA (reference sequence). The CDR3 spells CSALTMLFRKTYGYTF. The CDR3 DNA reads as TGCAGTGCTCTAACCATGCTGTTTCGAAAGACCTATGGCTACACCTTC.

The V call is TRBV5-8, the J call TRBJ1-2; no clear D gene. The CDR3 is 16 residues long. V dropped 7 bases and J dropped 4 bases, with 23 bases sitting between them. Germline CDR1 reads SGHTS; CDR2 reads YDEGEE. For the CDR3, the DNA is TGTGCCAGCTGCGAGCGTCATCCACGAAAGATCTATGGCTACACCTTC. It codes for CASCERHPRKIYGYTF.

In the case of this clonotype: A read error may explain this, as a much larger clone is one base away. The gene calls are TRBV4-3 and TRBJ2-4; a weak D match, TRBD2 (6 bases). Near its end, the DNA agrees better with TRBJ2-5, so the J call may be wrong. This CDR3 region has 18 residues. Germline CDR1 reads LGHNA; CDR2 reads YSLEER. CDR3 nucleotide sequence: TGCGCCAGCAGCCAAGGGTCCCGCATGGCGGGATCCAGGGAGACCCAGTACTTC. This sequence encodes CASSQGSRMAGSRETQYF.

Ten or more counts support this clonotype. The rearrangement joins TRBV9 to TRBJ1-4, with unresolved D. The CDR3 is 17 residues long. Trimming pared 0 bases from V and 0 bases from J, leaving 12 bases between. Germline loops: CDR1 SGDLS, CDR2 YYNGEE. CDR3 amino acids: CASSVGPGYATNEKLFF. For the CDR3, the DNA is TGTGCCAGCAGCGTAGGGCCAGGATACGCAACTAATGAAAAACTGTTTTTT.

This clonotype was recorded many times. This chain's CDR3 is CSAMGLGGYEQFF. CDR3 bases: TGCAGTGCCATGGGACTAGGTGGTTATGAGCAGTTCTTC. J is TRBJ2-1 and V is TRBV20-1, with 8 bases matching TRBD2. Per germline, CDR1 DFQATT and CDR2 SNEGSKA (reference sequence). The V and J ends lost 6 bases and 8 bases, in that order; junction bases with no gene match: 9. This CDR3 spans 13 amino acids.

There are many counts of this clonotype. The V call is TRBV18, the J call TRBJ2-1, with a weak D call TRBD1 (6 bases). The germline V gene encodes CDR1 KGHSH and CDR2 LQKENI. The CDR3 has 15 amino acids. V was cut by 6 bases and J by 0 bases, with 12 bases left in between. In DNA, the CDR3 is TGTGCCAGCTCGGACAGAACAAGCTCCTACAATGAGCAGTTCTTC. Protein: CASSDRTSSYNEQFF.

Worth noting for this clonotype: A much larger clone differs by one base, so this may be a read error. The chain employs TRBV8-2 and TRBJ2-4; no DNA check was done on the table's D call, TRBD1. The J call may be faulty, since TRBJ2-6 better matches the DNA end. TRBV8-2 is termed a pseudogene. The CDR3 runs to 17 residues. Here the CDR3 reads CGTHRRITQSRANALTF. The CDR3 DNA is TGTGGCACACACCGTAGGATAACACAAAGTCGGGCCAACGCCCTGACTTTC.

As concerns this clonotype: This may stem from a read error, because a much larger clone lies one nucleotide away. The chain couples TRBV14 to TRBJ1-2; TRBD1 is a possible D gene (5 bases). This CDR3 spans 14 amino acids. Germline CDR1 reads SGHDN; CDR2 reads FVKESK. CDR3 nucleotides: TGTGCCAGCAGCCATTTGGGACTGAACTATAGCTACACCTTC. Protein sequence: CASSHLGLNYSYTF.